The 20 T cell receptor beta chains given below trace back to one sample, sequenced in a study of blood T cell repertoires in COVID-19. Profiled with immunoSEQ multiplex PCR; TCRdb holds only in-frame clones, not every one. The top ten hold roughly 9% of the sample, which has about 180,000 clones, more than 75% seen once. Sequencing was carried out using peripheral blood. These receptors were obtained from an older woman with acute or convalescent COVID-19.

Written as DNA, the CDR3 is TGTGCCAGCAGTCCGGGTTATCTCTCTGGAAACACCATATATTTT. This translates into CASSPGYLSGNTIYF. The chain employs TRBV27 and TRBJ1-3; D not resolved. Looked up from germline, CDR1 is MNHEY and CDR2 is SMNVEV (reference sequence). This CDR3 comprises 15 residues. Deletions cut 5 bases from V and 0 bases from J, with 11 bases between.

The genes are TRBV30 and TRBJ1-1; the match to TRBD1 covers 10 bases. In germline, CDR1 is GTSNPN, CDR2 SVGIG (reference sequence). CDR3 length: 14 residues. The J segment lost 5 bases and the V segment lost 4 bases, leaving 7 bases of the junction unmatched. Here the CDR3 DNA reads TGTGCCTGGACCCTCGACAGGGGGCGAACTGAAGCTTTCTTT. Residues: CAWTLDRGRTEAFF.

The gene calls are TRBV3-1 (or the pseudogene TRBV3-2) and TRBJ1-5, with D possibly being TRBD1 (5 bases). V dropped 5 bases and J dropped 4 bases, with 9 bases sitting between them. CDR1 LGHDT and CDR2 YNNKEL come from the germline V gene (reference sequence). This CDR3 region has 13 residues. The CDR3 loop reads CASSYGGNQPQHF. CDR3 DNA sequence: TGTGCCAGCAGCTATGGGGGGAATCAGCCCCAGCATTTT.

This rearrangement joins TRBV7-2 to TRBJ2-3, with TRBD2 identical over 8 bases. The germline V gene encodes CDR1 SGHTA and CDR2 FQGNSA. This CDR3 region has 14 residues. Trimming removed 3 bases from V and 7 bases from J; junction bases left unmatched: 6. CDR3 protein: CASSLIGGVNTQYF. CDR3 nucleotide sequence: TGTGCCAGCAGCTTGATCGGGGGGGTGAATACGCAGTATTTT.

The rearrangement links TRBV7-2 to TRBJ2-1; D is perhaps TRBD1 (5 bases). The length of the CDR3 is 17 residues. Germline CDR1 SGHTA, CDR2 FQGNSA. V lost 0 bases to trimming and J lost 5 bases, with 17 bases between them. The CDR3: CASSLASRQGGNNEQFF. CDR3 coding DNA: TGTGCCAGCAGCTTAGCTTCTAGGCAGGGTGGAAACAATGAGCAGTTCTTC.

The chain links TRBV6-2 or TRBV6-3 to TRBJ1-4, with TRBD1 matching 8 bases. CDR1 is MNHEY and CDR2 is SVGEGT in the germline V gene. Unmatched junction bases numbered 7, after V lost 4 bases and J lost 0 bases. The CDR3 consists of 17 residues. The CDR3 nucleotides read TGTGCCAGCAGTTCCGCAGGGGGCCTTTCAACTAATGAAAAACTGTTTTTT. Its protein product is CASSSAGGLSTNEKLFF.

This chain connects TRBV3-1 (or the pseudogene TRBV3-2) to TRBJ1-6; no firm D call. Per germline, CDR1 LGHDT and CDR2 YNNKEL (reference sequence). This CDR3 is 14 amino acids long. V lost 0 bases to trimming and J lost 9 bases, with 9 bases between them. The CDR3 DNA reads TGTGCCAGCAGCCAAGATCGATCGGGTTCACCCCTCCACTTT. Its protein product is CASSQDRSGSPLHF.

V gene TRBV9 combines with J gene TRBJ2-6, with TRBD2 as a possible D gene (5 bases). The CDR3 covers 16 residues. Germline V lookup: CDR1 SGDLS, CDR2 YYNGEE. The V and J ends lost 0 bases and 4 bases respectively, with 11 bases between them. This CDR3 is CASSVVLGIGANVLTF. CDR3 DNA sequence: TGTGCCAGCAGCGTAGTACTAGGGATCGGGGCCAACGTCCTGACTTTC.

This clone was recorded only once. The rearrangement uses TRBV27 and TRBJ1-1, with D tentatively TRBD1 (5 bases). This CDR3 is built from 12 residues. V was clipped by 5 bases and J by 9 bases, with 13 bases between them. Germline CDR1 and CDR2: MNHEY and SMNVEV (reference sequence). CDR3 protein: CASSQKTAKAFF. The CDR3 coding sequence is TGTGCCAGCAGTCAAAAGACAGCAAAAGCTTTCTTT.

The V gene is TRBV6-2 or TRBV6-3, the J gene TRBJ2-1, with TRBD1 matching over 8 bases. The CDR3 has 14 residues. The junction had 10 bases not matched to a gene; V was cut back by 5 bases and J by 10 bases. Germline CDR1 reads MNHEY; CDR2 reads SVGEGT. The chain's CDR3 is CASSHHRQGNEQFF. CDR3 DNA: TGTGCCAGCAGTCACCATAGACAGGGGAACGAGCAGTTCTTC.

V is TRBV28 and J is TRBJ1-1; 8 bases map to TRBD1. V was clipped by 2 bases and J by 6 bases; unmatched bases: 14. The germline V gene encodes CDR1 MDHEN and CDR2 SYDVKM. The CDR3 runs to 17 residues. The CDR3 loop is CASSLGQGREWGSEAFF. CDR3 coding DNA: TGTGCCAGCAGTTTAGGACAGGGACGGGAGTGGGGTTCTGAAGCTTTCTTT.

This clone is a singleton in its sample. This CDR3 reads CASSQDVGAYEQYF. The CDR3 DNA is TGTGCCAGCAGCCAAGATGTAGGGGCCTACGAGCAGTACTTC. V and J are TRBV3-1 (or the pseudogene TRBV3-2) and TRBJ2-7, with a weak D call TRBD1 (5 bases). Germline V gene data show CDR1 as LGHDT and CDR2 as YNNKEL (reference sequence). The CDR3 runs to 14 residues. V lost 0 bases and J lost 2, with 8 bases in between.

The chain is built from TRBV27 and TRBJ2-7; D is undetermined. The CDR3 extends over 13 amino acids. Germline loops: CDR1 MNHEY, CDR2 SMNVEV (reference sequence). Trimming stripped 6 bases from V and 4 bases from J, with 13 bases between. The CDR3 region has the DNA TGTGCCAGCAGCGGCGCGGCCCTTTACGAGCAGTACTTC. Translating it yields CASSGAALYEQYF.

The V call is TRBV6-2 or TRBV6-3, the J call TRBJ2-3; perhaps TRBD1 as D (6 bases). Germline-derived CDR1 and CDR2 are MNHEY and SVGEGT. The CDR3 totals 15 residues. V was pared by 6 bases and J by 2 bases, with 15 bases between. The CDR3 loop is CASSDRTDLTDTQYF. Written as DNA, the CDR3 is TGTGCCAGCAGCGACCGGACAGACCTCACAGATACGCAGTATTTT.

This chain joins TRBV11-2 and TRBJ1-6, with D maybe TRBD1 (5 bases). V lost 5 bases, J lost 9 bases, and 14 bases lay in between. Per the germline V gene, CDR1 is SGHAT and CDR2 is FQNNGV. The CDR3 extends over 14 amino acids. The CDR3 region has the DNA TGTGCCAGCAGCCGCGGGACGTCGTCTTCACCCCTCCACTTT. As protein: CASSRGTSSSPLHF.

The chain has TRBV1 and TRBJ1-3; the tabulated D call, TRBD1, remains unverified against the DNA. TRBV1 represents a pseudogene. This CDR3 contains 17 residues. CDR3 sequence: CTSSQDRRQSSGNTIYF. The DNA for the CDR3 is TGCACCAGCAGCCAAGATCGTAGACAGAGCTCTGGAAACACCATATATTTT.

J is TRBJ2-7 and V is TRBV27; 9 bases line up with TRBD1. V lost 6 bases to trimming and J lost 4 bases; unmatched junction nucleotides: 7. Germline-derived CDR1 and CDR2 are MNHEY and SMNVEV (reference sequence). This CDR3 region has 14 residues. The CDR3: CASSRGQGSYEQYF. Here the CDR3 DNA reads TGTGCCAGCAGCCGGGGACAGGGAAGTTACGAGCAGTACTTC.

The J gene is TRBJ2-7, the V gene TRBV3-1 (or the pseudogene TRBV3-2), with 10 positions matching TRBD1. Germline V CDR1 and CDR2: LGHDT, YNNKEL (reference sequence). There are 19 residues in the CDR3. Trimming removed 2 bases from V and 3 bases from J; junction bases left unmatched: 16. The CDR3 DNA sequence: TGTGCCAGCAGCCAACAAAGGGGACAGGGGAACGAGTATAACTACGAGCAGTACTTC. It translates to CASSQQRGQGNEYNYEQYF.

The J gene is TRBJ2-2, the V gene TRBV24-1, with 7 nucleotides matching TRBD1. CDR3 length: 13 amino acids. V shed 9 bases, J shed 8 bases, and the junction held 8 bases outside the gene matches. CDR1 is KGHDR, CDR2 SFDVKD, per germline. The CDR3 protein is CATLPHRGGELFF. Here the CDR3 DNA reads TGTGCCACCCTACCCCACAGGGGTGGGGAGCTGTTTTTT.

This chain uses TRBV5-4 with TRBJ2-6, with D perhaps matching TRBD1 (5 bases). The germline CDR1 and CDR2 sequences are SGHNT and YYREEE (reference sequence). Trimming removed 0 bases at V and 1 base at J, with 5 bases between. The CDR3 length is 15 residues. CDR3 nucleotide sequence: TGTGCCAGCAGCTTGGCAGGGTCTGGGGCCAACGTCCTGACTTTC. Translation gives CASSLAGSGANVLTF.